This T cell receptor (beta chain) is drawn from a study of OX40 agonist ivuxolimab in advanced cancers. Study results and caveats: Doses of 0.1 to 3.0 mg/kg were accompanied by clonal expansion of CD4+ and CD8+ blood T cells by week 6. Individuals who were partial responders at 0.1-3.0 mg/kg had clonal expansion that ranked among the lowest.

This clone was seen only once. Its specificity is not known. Assay used: immunoSEQ multiplex PCR; TCRdb lists only in-frame clones, some missing. The table shows about 24,000 clones, with 84% occurring only once. Patients with a history of autoimmune disease or on systemic immunosuppression were excluded. The CDR3 covers 14 residues. Per germline, CDR1 SGHRS and CDR2 YFSETQ. The junction had 5 bases not matched to a gene; V was cut back by 2 bases and J by 5 bases. This TCR was recovered from an adult with an advanced solid tumor such as melanoma, head and neck, liver or kidney cancer. This chain joins TRBV5-1 and TRBJ2-3, with TRBD2 matching over 7 bases. This sample comprised CD4+ or CD8+ T cells sorted from blood, obtained in a trial of the OX40 agonist ivuxolimab. The CDR3 region is CASSFSGEGDTQYF. In nucleotides, the CDR3 is TGCGCCAGCAGCTTTTCGGGGGAGGGAGATACGCAGTATTTT. Variable domain in full (rest from reference TRBV5-1 and TRBJ2-3): KAGVTQTPRYLIKTRGQQVTLSCSPISGHRSVSWYQQTPGQGLQFLFEYFSETQRNKGNFPGRFSGRQFSNSRSEMNVSTLELGDSALYLCASSFSGEGDTQYFGPGTRLTVL.